This record covers a single T cell receptor (beta chain). The data were obtained in a study of T cells after yellow fever vaccination. Making TCR cDNA involved 5'RACE template switching, which added UMIs and a universal primer site. TCRdb re-called the 5' RACE reads with MiXCR, one entry per CDR3 protein. The sample includes 180,000 or so distinct CDR3 sequences, roughly 9.6% seen only once; the top ten take 30% to 45%. Sequenced here: CD8+ T cells sorted from PBMCs, sampled 15 days after the yellow fever booster vaccination. The receptor was derived from a young man who received the YFV17D yellow fever vaccine.

CDR3 coding DNA: TGCGCCAGCAGCTTGGAGGGGGAGGCCTATGGCTACACCTTC. Residues: CASSLEGEAYGYTF. This chain joins TRBV5-1 and TRBJ1-2; possible D gene TRBD1, 6 bases. Per the germline V gene, CDR1 is SGHRS and CDR2 is YFSETQ. The germline V and J ends were trimmed by 0 bases and 4 bases, with 10 bases remaining between them. This CDR3 is built from 14 residues.